This T cell receptor (beta chain) was obtained from a study of CD8 T cells in ankylosing spondylitis. Study results and limitations: Significantly higher representation of disease-linked clones was reported for matched ankylosing spondylitis synovial fluid. A TCR beta motif of fewer than ten highly homologous variants seemed to mark ankylosing spondylitis blood. Previous work reported some of these motif variants in the synovial fluid and blood of reactive arthritis.

In the case of this clonotype: Antigen specificity is unknown.

The CDR3 loop spans 15 amino acids. Trimming at V came to 4 bases and at J to 0 bases, leaving 3 bases not matched to a gene. Germline CDR1 is SGHRS and CDR2 is YFSETQ. TCRdb redid the calling of the 5' RACE reads with MiXCR, one entry per CDR3 protein. The repertoire has roughly 370,000 distinct CDR3 sequences, approximately 20% of them found once; the top ten carry roughly a sixth. This receptor was taken from a male donor with ankylosing spondylitis. The gene calls are TRBV5-1 and TRBJ2-3; 9 bases are shared with TRBD2. Sequencing input: blood, either unsorted or a sorted T cell fraction (not recorded which). CDR3 residues: CASSDGLASTDTQYF. The CDR3 DNA is TGCGCCAGCAGCGACGGACTAGCGAGCACAGATACGCAGTATTTT.